These 15 T cell receptor beta chains originate from one sample sequenced in a study of T cells in Graves' hyperthyroidism and ophthalmopathy. The source material, RNA transcripts, was used to amplify TCR beta CDR3 regions. HTBI primers were employed in a first-round RT-PCR of the TCR CDR3. MiXCR, run by TCRdb on the multiplex PCR reads, gives a single entry per CDR3 protein. The table has about 350,000 distinct CDR3 sequences, approximately 14% seen once; the top ten hold about 22%. Sequencing was done on a sample of blood. These receptors were taken from a woman aged 25 to 39 with Graves' hyperthyroidism.

In its sample, this clonotype was seen many times. The chain is built from TRBV6-2 or TRBV6-3 and TRBJ2-3; 10 bases are a match to TRBD2. Germline V gene data show CDR1 as MNHEY and CDR2 as SVGEGT. The ends lost 6 bases at V and 1 base at J; junction bases unmatched: 1. CDR3 length equals 14 residues. This CDR3 is CASSGTSGTDTQYF. The CDR3 region has the DNA TGTGCCAGCAGCGGGACTAGCGGCACAGATACGCAGTATTTT.

This clonotype was counted a few times. The chain employs TRBV4-1 and TRBJ2-7; D gene unclear. The CDR3 runs 16 residues. The V and J ends lost 0 bases and 1 base respectively, with 13 bases between them. Germline V lookup: CDR1 MGHRA, CDR2 YSYEKL. CDR3 in amino acids: CASSQDSETMSYEQYF. The CDR3 nucleotides read TGCGCCAGCAGCCAAGATTCAGAGACCATGTCCTACGAGCAGTACTTC.

This chain uses TRBV14 with TRBJ2-5; no clear D. CDR1 is SGHDN and CDR2 is FVKESK in the germline V gene. V dropped 4 bases and J dropped 1 base, with 16 bases sitting between them. This CDR3 is 16 amino acids long. The CDR3 DNA is TGTGCCAGCAGCCCCCTCTGGTCTAGGAGCCAAGAGACCCAGTACTTC. The encoded protein is CASSPLWSRSQETQYF.

The gene calls are TRBV7-9 and TRBJ2-7; 16 nucleotides agree with TRBD2. From germline, CDR1 is SEHNR and CDR2 FQNEAQ (reference sequence). The junction had 8 bases not matched to a gene; V was cut back by 4 bases and J by 2 bases. The CDR3 runs 18 residues. This CDR3 is CASSSTGTSGRVPYEQYF. The DNA for the CDR3 is TGTGCCAGCAGCTCGACCGGGACTAGCGGGAGGGTACCCTACGAGCAGTACTTC.

The chain joins TRBV2 to TRBJ2-1; 8 nucleotides agree with TRBD1. The V and J ends lost 2 bases and 6 bases, in that order; junction bases with no gene match: 9. CDR1 SNHLY and CDR2 FYNNEI come from the germline V gene. CDR3 length: 16 residues. This CDR3 is CASSEFGTGTTNEQFF. CDR3 nucleotide sequence: TGTGCCAGCAGTGAATTCGGGACAGGCACGACCAATGAGCAGTTCTTC.

This clonotype is a singleton in its sample. One base away lies a much larger clone, so this may be a sequencing read error. The chain links TRBV19 to TRBJ2-5, with D possibly matching TRBD2 (6 bases). Looked up from germline, CDR1 is LNHDA and CDR2 is SQIVND (reference sequence). The V gene lost 3 bases and the J gene lost 7 bases, with 12 bases spanning the gap. The CDR3 consists of 13 residues. CDR3 region: CASSMTGAGTQYF. CDR3 nucleotides: TGTGCCAGTAGTATGACGGGAGCAGGGACCCAGTACTTC.

This clonotype was observed many times. The V call is TRBV9, the J call TRBJ2-7; TRBD2 agrees at 8 bases. The CDR3 has 16 residues. Germline CDR1 is SGDLS and CDR2 is YYNGEE. V gave up 2 bases and J gave up 2 bases; unmatched junction bases: 9. CDR3 protein: CASSVKAGATAYEQYF. In nucleotides, the CDR3 is TGTGCCAGCAGCGTGAAAGCGGGAGCTACGGCCTACGAGCAGTACTTC.

The chain links TRBV4-1 to TRBJ2-1; D gene ambiguous. Trimming shortened V by 0 bases and J by 0 bases, and 6 bases separated the two germline ends. From germline, CDR1 is MGHRA and CDR2 YSYEKL. This CDR3 is 15 amino acids long. CDR3: CASSQDRNSYNEQFF. DNA for the CDR3: TGCGCCAGCAGCCAAGACAGGAACTCCTACAATGAGCAGTTCTTC.

A note on this clonotype: A read error may produce the germline difference seen at one junction end. V and J are TRBV2 and TRBJ1-1; unclear D gene. The germline V gene has CDR1 SNHLY and CDR2 FYNNEI. The CDR3 sequence is 14 residues long. CDR3: CASRGSAPLTETFF. For the CDR3, the DNA is TGTGCCAGCAGGGGGTCGGCCCCCCTGACTGAAACTTTCTTT.

This clonotype was seen at least ten times. The chain is built from TRBV2 and TRBJ2-3; a possible D gene is TRBD2 (5 bases). The CDR3 consists of 14 residues. V lost 2 bases and J lost 1, with 7 bases in between. Germline assignment: CDR1 SNHLY and CDR2 FYNNEI. The CDR3 loop is CASSEPGGTDTQYF. The CDR3 DNA reads TGTGCCAGCAGTGAACCCGGGGGCACAGATACGCAGTATTTT.

This clonotype was found a few times. The CDR3 DNA sequence: TGTGCCAGCAGCCATGGGACAGGATCCTACGAGCAGTACTTC. Encoded protein: CASSHGTGSYEQYF. The chain has TRBV14 and TRBJ2-7; 8 bases map to TRBD1. Germline lookup yields CDR1 SGHDN and CDR2 FVKESK. CDR3 length: 14 amino acids. Germline trimming cut 3 bases from V and 1 base from J; bases unmatched to any gene: 2.

Many counts were recorded for this clonotype. The chain joins TRBV2 to TRBJ2-1, with D uncertain. V lost 4 bases and J lost 12, with 13 bases in between. CDR1 is SNHLY, CDR2 FYNNEI, per germline. The CDR3 has 12 residues. In nucleotides, the CDR3 is TGTGCCAGCAGTGCCAAAGGTTGGGTGCAGTTCTTC. Its protein is CASSAKGWVQFF.

This clonotype was observed at least ten times. The chain couples TRBV18 to TRBJ2-1; 9 bases fit TRBD2. J lost 7 bases, V lost 3 bases, and 7 bases had no gene match. CDR1 and CDR2 from the germline V gene are KGHSH and LQKENI. The CDR3 has 15 amino acids. CDR3 coding DNA: TGTGCCAGCTCACCGGGGACTAGCAAATGGAATGAGCAGTTCTTC. Translating it yields CASSPGTSKWNEQFF.

V and J are TRBV3-1 and TRBJ1-2; possibly TRBD1 for D (5 bases). Trimming shortened V by 5 bases and J by 7 bases, and 17 bases separated the two germline ends. The CDR3 length is 14 residues. CDR1 is LGHDT, CDR2 YNNKEL, per germline (reference sequence). The CDR3 nucleotides are TGTGCCAGCAGCAGGAAGGGGATAGTGGGTGGCTACACCTTC. Its translation is CASSRKGIVGGYTF.

The genes are TRBV5-4 and TRBJ1-1; the match to TRBD1 covers 8 bases. The germline gives CDR1 SGHNT, CDR2 YYREEE (reference sequence). The J segment lost 11 bases and the V segment lost 6 bases, leaving 12 bases of the junction unmatched. The CDR3 length is 13 residues. CDR3 DNA: TGTGCCAGCACCGAACAGGGGGTGGGCCGGGCTTTCTTT. As protein: CASTEQGVGRAFF.